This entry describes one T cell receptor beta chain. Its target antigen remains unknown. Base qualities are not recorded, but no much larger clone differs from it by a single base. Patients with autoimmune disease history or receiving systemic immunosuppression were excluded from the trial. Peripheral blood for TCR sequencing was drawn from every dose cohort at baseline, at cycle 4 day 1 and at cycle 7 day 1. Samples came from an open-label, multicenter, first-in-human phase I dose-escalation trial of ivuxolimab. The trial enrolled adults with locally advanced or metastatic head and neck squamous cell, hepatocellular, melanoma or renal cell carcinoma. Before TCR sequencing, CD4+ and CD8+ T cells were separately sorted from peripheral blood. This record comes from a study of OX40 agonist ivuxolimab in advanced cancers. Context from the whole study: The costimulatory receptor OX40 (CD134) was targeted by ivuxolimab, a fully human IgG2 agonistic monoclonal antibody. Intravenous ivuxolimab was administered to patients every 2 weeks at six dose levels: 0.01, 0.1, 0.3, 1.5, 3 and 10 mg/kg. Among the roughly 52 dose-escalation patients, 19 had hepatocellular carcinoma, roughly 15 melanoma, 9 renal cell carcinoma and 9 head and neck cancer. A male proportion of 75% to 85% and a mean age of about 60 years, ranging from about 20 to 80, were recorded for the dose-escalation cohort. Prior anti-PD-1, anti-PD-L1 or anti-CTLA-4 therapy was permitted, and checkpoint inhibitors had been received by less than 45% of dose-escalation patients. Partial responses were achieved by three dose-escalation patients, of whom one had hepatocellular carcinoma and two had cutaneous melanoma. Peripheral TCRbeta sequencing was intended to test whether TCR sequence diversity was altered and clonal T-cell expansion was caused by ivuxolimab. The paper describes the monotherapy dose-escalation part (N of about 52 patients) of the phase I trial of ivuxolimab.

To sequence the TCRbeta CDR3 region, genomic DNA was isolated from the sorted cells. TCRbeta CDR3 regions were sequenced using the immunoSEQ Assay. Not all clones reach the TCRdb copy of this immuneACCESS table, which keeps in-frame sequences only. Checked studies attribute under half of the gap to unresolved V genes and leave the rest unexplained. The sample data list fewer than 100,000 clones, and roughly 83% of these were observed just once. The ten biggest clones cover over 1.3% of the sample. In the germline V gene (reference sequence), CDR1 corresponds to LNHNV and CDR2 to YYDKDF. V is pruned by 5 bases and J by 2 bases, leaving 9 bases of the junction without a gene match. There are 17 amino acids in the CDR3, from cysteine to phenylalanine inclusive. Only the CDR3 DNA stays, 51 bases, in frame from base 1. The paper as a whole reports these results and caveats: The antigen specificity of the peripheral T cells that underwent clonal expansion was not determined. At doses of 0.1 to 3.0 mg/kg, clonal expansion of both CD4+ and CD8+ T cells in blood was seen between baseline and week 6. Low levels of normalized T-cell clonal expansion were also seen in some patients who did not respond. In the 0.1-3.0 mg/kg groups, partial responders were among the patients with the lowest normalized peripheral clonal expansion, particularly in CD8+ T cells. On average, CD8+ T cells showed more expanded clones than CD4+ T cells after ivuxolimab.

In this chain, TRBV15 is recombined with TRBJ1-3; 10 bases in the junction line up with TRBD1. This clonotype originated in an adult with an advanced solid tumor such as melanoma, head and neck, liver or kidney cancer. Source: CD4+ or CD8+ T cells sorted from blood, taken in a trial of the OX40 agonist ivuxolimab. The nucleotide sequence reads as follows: TGTGCCACCAGCCCCCGGACAGGGGGGTTTACTGGAAACACCATATATTTT. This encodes CATSPRTGGFTGNTIYF.